The T cell receptor (beta chain) under discussion was sequenced for a study of T-cell reconstitution after alpha-beta-depleted transplantation in children (dated by TCRdb to the mid-2010s). Context from the whole study: Using TCR repertoire profiling, the study quantitatively followed how T-cell immune reconstitution unfolded in children after TCRalphabeta/CD19-depleted allogeneic hematopoietic cell transplantation. Summary of the overall study and its limitations: Over the following months the frequencies of hyperexpanded clones went down, and after one year T-cell counts and TCRbeta diversity were mostly credited to newly produced T cells. In some patients, the high TCRbeta diversity seen at day 60 was put down to recipient T cells and intrathymic progenitors that had survived conditioning. The apparently early alphabetaT-cell count recovery about two months after transplant was reportedly dependent on only several hundred rapidly expanded clones derived from non-depleted graft cells.

About this clonotype itself: It lacks a known antigen. There are no base qualities to consult, and no much larger clone falls within one base.

The method behind the library was PCR. The run used an Illumina HiSeq 2500. Molecular barcoding was employed in the preparation of TCR libraries, with unique molecular identifiers being used to normalize TCRbeta repertoire quantification. TCRdb ran its own pipeline on the public reads, namely fastp trimming at Q25 and MiXCR clone calling, and kept in-frame beta chains. Entries that share a CDR3 protein sequence are merged under the most common genes and DNA. Here the sample has approximately 230,000 distinct CDR3 sequences; under 30% occur a single time. Of the sample, about 5% falls within the top ten clones. Looking up the germline V gene yields CDR1 SGHTA and CDR2 FQGNSA. Spanning cysteine to phenylalanine, the CDR3 consists of 14 amino acids. Left in the record is the CDR3 DNA by itself, 42 bases read in frame from the first base. Relative to germline, V is 6 bases shorter and J is 5 bases shorter, with 17 bases between their ends.

The sample's treatment or condition label is to be understood as: allogeneic hematopoietic cell transplantation with graft depleted of TCRalphabeta T cells and CD19 B cells. The children who served as transplant recipients had been given grafts of TCRalphabeta/CD19-depleted allogeneic hematopoietic cells. The source is a female patient aged 2-9 years who had a stem cell transplant for congenital amegakaryocytic thrombocytopenia, so the T cells may come from the graft donor. The V gene is TRBV7-2 and the J gene is TRBJ2-7, with TRBD2 as a weak D call on 5 bases. Material: PBMCs, mostly from graft donor cells, obtained 360 days after TCRalphabeta/CD19-depleted stem cell transplant. At the DNA level, the sequence is TGTGCCAGCAGGCGTGAGGGAGATCTTGACGAGCAGTACTTC. It is translated as CASRREGDLDEQYF.